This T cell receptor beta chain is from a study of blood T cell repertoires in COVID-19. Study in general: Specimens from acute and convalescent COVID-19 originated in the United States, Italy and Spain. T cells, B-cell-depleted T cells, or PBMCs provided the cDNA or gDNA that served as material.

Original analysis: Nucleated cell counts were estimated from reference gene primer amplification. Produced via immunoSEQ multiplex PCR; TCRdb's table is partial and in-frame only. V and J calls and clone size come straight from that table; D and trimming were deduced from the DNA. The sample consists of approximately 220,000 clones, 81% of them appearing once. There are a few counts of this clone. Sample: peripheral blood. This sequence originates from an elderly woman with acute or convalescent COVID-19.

The CDR3 region is CASSLNREETQYF. The DNA of the CDR3 is TGCGCCAGCAGCTTGAACAGGGAAGAGACCCAGTACTTC. The V and J genes are TRBV5-1 and TRBJ2-5; possible D gene TRBD1, 6 bases. The length of the CDR3 is 13 residues. Germline V gene data show CDR1 as SGHRS and CDR2 as YFSETQ. V shed 1 base and J shed 3 bases, with 7 bases lying between them.